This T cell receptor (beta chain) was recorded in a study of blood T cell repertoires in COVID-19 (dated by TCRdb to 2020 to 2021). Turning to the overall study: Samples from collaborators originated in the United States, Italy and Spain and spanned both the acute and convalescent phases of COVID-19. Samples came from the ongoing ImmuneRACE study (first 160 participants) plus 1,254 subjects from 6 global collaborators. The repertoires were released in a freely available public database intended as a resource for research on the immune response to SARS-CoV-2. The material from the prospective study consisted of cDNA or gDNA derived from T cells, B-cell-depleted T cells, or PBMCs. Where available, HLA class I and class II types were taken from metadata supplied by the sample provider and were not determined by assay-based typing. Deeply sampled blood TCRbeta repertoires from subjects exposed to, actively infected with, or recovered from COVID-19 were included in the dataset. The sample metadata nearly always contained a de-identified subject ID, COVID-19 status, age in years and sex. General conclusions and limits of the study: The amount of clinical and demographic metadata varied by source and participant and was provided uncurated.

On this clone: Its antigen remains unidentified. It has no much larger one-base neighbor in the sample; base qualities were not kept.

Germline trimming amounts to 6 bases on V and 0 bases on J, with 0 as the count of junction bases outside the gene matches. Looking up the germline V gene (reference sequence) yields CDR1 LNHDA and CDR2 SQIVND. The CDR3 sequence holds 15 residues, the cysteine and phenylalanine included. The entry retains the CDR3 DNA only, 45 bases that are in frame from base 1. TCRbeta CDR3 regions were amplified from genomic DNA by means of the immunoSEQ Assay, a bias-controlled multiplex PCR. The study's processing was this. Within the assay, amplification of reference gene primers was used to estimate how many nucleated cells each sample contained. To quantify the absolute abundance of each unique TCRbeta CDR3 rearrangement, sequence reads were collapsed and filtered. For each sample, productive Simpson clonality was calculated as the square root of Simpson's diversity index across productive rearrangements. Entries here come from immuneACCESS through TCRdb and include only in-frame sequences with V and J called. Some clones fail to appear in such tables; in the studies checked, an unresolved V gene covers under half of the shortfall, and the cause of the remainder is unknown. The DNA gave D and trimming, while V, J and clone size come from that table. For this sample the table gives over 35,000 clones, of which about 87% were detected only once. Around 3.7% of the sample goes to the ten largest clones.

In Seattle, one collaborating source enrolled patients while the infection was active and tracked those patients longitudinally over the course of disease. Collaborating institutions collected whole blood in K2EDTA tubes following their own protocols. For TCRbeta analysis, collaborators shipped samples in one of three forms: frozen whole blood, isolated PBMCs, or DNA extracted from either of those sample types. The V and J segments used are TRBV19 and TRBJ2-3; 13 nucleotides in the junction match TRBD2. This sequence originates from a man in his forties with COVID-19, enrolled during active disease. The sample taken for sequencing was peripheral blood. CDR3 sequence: CASRGLAGSTDTQYF. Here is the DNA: TGTGCCAGTAGGGGACTAGCGGGGAGCACAGATACGCAGTATTTT. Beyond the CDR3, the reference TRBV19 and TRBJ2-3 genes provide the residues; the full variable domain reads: DGGITQSPKYLFRKEGQNVTLSCEQNLNHDAMYWYRQDPGQGLRLIYYSQIVNDFQKGDIAEGYSVSREKKESFPLTVTSAQKNPTAFYLCASRGLAGSTDTQYFGPGTRLTVL.